These 27 T cell receptor beta chains came from one sample sequenced in a study of glioma-infiltrating T cells. TCR alpha and beta CDR3 regions were amplified from RNA using iRepertoire nested multiplex PCR. Via MiXCR, TCRdb re-called the multiplex PCR reads, giving one row per CDR3 protein. Of more than 85,000 distinct CDR3 sequences in the sample, approximately 26% were seen once. The sample consisted of glioma tissue, nonneoplastic brain tissue, or PBMCs (not recorded which). The source is a human donor with low-grade glioma or glioblastoma, undergoing nonglioma brain surgery, or in good health (not recorded which).

This clonotype occurred many times. This chain uses TRBV28 with TRBJ2-1; 15 bases are shared with TRBD2. Looked up from germline, CDR1 is MDHEN and CDR2 is SYDVKM. Trimming at V came to 8 bases and at J to 7 bases, leaving 18 bases not matched to a gene. The CDR3 consists of 19 residues. The CDR3 DNA is TGTGCCAGCCCCCCTAGGGGACTAGCGGGAGGTGCAGGGGGGAATGAGCAGTTCTTC. Translating gives CASPPRGLAGGAGGNEQFF.

This clonotype was seen many times. The rearrangement links TRBV7-2 to TRBJ2-5; 7 bases are shared with TRBD1. Trimming cost V 0 bases and J 5 bases; bases outside gene matches: 9. The CDR3 covers 16 residues. CDR1 and CDR2 from the germline V gene are SGHTA and FQGNSA. This chain's CDR3 is CASSLARLGGGETQYF. CDR3 coding DNA: TGTGCCAGCAGCTTAGCGCGTTTAGGGGGCGGTGAGACCCAGTACTTC.

In its sample, this clonotype was seen many times. The chain recombines TRBV29-1 with TRBJ2-1, with 8 bases aligning to TRBD2. V trimming: 4 bases; J trimming: 6 bases; junction bases outside the gene matches: 5. CDR3 length: 13 residues. Germline CDR1 is SQVTM and CDR2 is ANQGSEA. The CDR3 here is CSVGREATNEQFF. The CDR3 DNA reads as TGCAGCGTTGGGCGGGAGGCAACCAATGAGCAGTTCTTC.

This clonotype occurred many times. The rearrangement uses TRBV3-1 and TRBJ2-1; D is perhaps TRBD2 (5 bases). The germline V gene encodes CDR1 LGHDT and CDR2 YNNKEL (reference sequence). CDR3 length: 15 residues. V lost 2 bases and J 2 bases, leaving 10 bases between the germline ends. The CDR3 is CASSQLLGAYNEQFF. The DNA for the CDR3 is TGTGCCAGCAGCCAATTACTAGGAGCCTACAATGAGCAGTTCTTC.

This clonotype was observed many times. This chain joins TRBV7-6 and TRBJ2-1, with no clear D. The V gene's germline CDR1 is SGHVS and CDR2 FNYEAQ. CDR3 length equals 12 residues. Deletions cut 5 bases from V and 10 bases from J, with 12 bases between. CDR3 coding DNA: TGTGCCAGCAGCCTCACCCGGGCGGAGCAGTTCTTC. As protein: CASSLTRAEQFF.

In the case of this clonotype: Since a much larger clone is just one base distant, this may be a read error. The chain uses TRBV4-1 and TRBJ1-4, with D perhaps TRBD1 (5 bases). This CDR3 has 17 residues. Germline-derived CDR1 and CDR2 are MGHRA and YSYEKL. This CDR3 is CASSQGTTAATNEKLLF. The CDR3 DNA reads TGCGCCAGCAGCCAGGGAACGACAGCTGCAACTAATGAAAAACTGCTTTTT.

This clonotype was seen ten or more times. The rearrangement joins TRBV6-2 or TRBV6-3 to TRBJ2-1; TRBD2 agrees at 14 bases. J lost 7 bases, V lost 6 bases, and 5 bases had no gene match. The V gene's germline CDR1 is MNHEY and CDR2 SVGEGT. The CDR3 covers 15 residues. The CDR3 DNA reads TGTGCCAGCAGACCGGGACTAGCGGGAGTAAATGAGCAGTTCTTC. Its protein is CASRPGLAGVNEQFF.

This clonotype was observed once. A much larger clone lies one base from this, so it may be a read error. The chain joins TRBV7-2 to TRBJ2-5; either TRBD1 or TRBD2 may supply D (6 bases each). This CDR3 is built from 15 residues. The germline gives CDR1 SGHTA, CDR2 FQGNSA. V lost 6 bases, J lost 2 bases, and 16 bases lay in between. CDR3 sequence (DNA): TGTGCCAGCAGGGGAGGAGGGGGAGTTCAAGAGACCCAGTACTTC. It specifies CASRGGGGVQETQYF.

The V call is TRBV11-1, the J call TRBJ2-7; maybe TRBD2 (6 bases). The ends were cut back, 2 bases at V and 3 bases at J, with 11 bases in the middle. Per the germline V gene, CDR1 is SGHAT and CDR2 is FQDESV (reference sequence). CDR3 size: 14 residues. The CDR3 protein is CASSLRGNHYEQYF. CDR3 sequence (DNA): TGTGCCAGCAGCTTACGGGGGAATCACTACGAGCAGTACTTC.

This clonotype appeared a single time. A single base separates this from a much larger clone, so it may be a read error. V usage is TRBV5-6 and J usage is TRBJ2-7, with 7 bases fitting TRBD1. V dropped 1 base and J dropped 4; count of bases not matched to a gene: 5. The CDR3 runs 14 residues. CDR1 and CDR2 (germline): SGHDT, YYEEEE. CDR3 amino acids: CASSLQTGWYEQYF. CDR3 coding DNA: TGTGCCAGCAGCTTGCAGACAGGGTGGTACGAGCAGTACTTC.

This clonotype was observed at least ten times. V is TRBV5-1 and J is TRBJ2-1; 10 bases fit TRBD2. CDR3 length equals 20 residues. V lost 3 bases to trimming and J lost 4 bases; unmatched junction nucleotides: 19. In germline, CDR1 is SGHRS, CDR2 YFSETQ. CDR3 region: CASSSLGSRSGRKEYNEQFF. Written as DNA, the CDR3 is TGCGCCAGCAGCTCCTTGGGATCCCGTAGCGGGAGGAAGGAGTACAATGAGCAGTTCTTC. The entire variable domain, with the rest obtained from reference TRBV5-1 and TRBJ2-1, is as follows: KAGVTQTPRYLIKTRGQQVTLSCSPISGHRSVSWYQQTPGQGLQFLFEYFSETQRNKGNFPGRFSGRQFSNSRSEMNVSTLELGDSALYLCASSSLGSRSGRKEYNEQFFGPGTRLTVL.

J is TRBJ2-7 and V is TRBV6-1, with D possibly being TRBD2 (6 bases). V gave up 10 bases and J gave up 1 base, with 20 bases separating them. Germline V gene data show CDR1 as MNHNS and CDR2 as SASEGT. The CDR3 is 15 amino acids. The CDR3 region has the DNA TGTGCCACCTTTGGACCGGGAGAACGTTCCTACGAGCAGTACTTC. Its translation: CATFGPGERSYEQYF.

There are a few counts of this clonotype. This chain joins TRBV9 and TRBJ2-7, with TRBD2 as a possible D gene (6 bases). V dropped 3 bases and J dropped 0 bases, with 16 bases sitting between them. The length of the CDR3 is 16 residues. Germline V lookup: CDR1 SGDLS, CDR2 YYNGEE. The chain's CDR3 is CASSGRISGPSYEQYF. In nucleotides, the CDR3 is TGTGCCAGCAGCGGACGGATCAGCGGGCCCTCCTACGAGCAGTACTTC.

Many counts were recorded for this clonotype. The chain employs TRBV6-2 or TRBV6-3 and TRBJ2-1, with TRBD1 matching over 10 bases. Unmatched junction bases numbered 11, after V lost 2 bases and J lost 7 bases. Per the germline V gene, CDR1 is MNHEY and CDR2 is SVGEGT. The CDR3 consists of 17 residues. Here the CDR3 DNA reads TGTGCCAGCAGTTACGTCCCAGGGACAGGGGTTTTTAATGAGCAGTTCTTC. Translated: CASSYVPGTGVFNEQFF.

This clonotype appeared many times. The chain is built from TRBV6-2 or TRBV6-3 and TRBJ2-5, with D tentatively TRBD2 (6 bases). This CDR3 has 14 amino acids. With 2 bases removed from V and 1 base from J, the gap between germline ends came to 8 bases. Germline-derived CDR1 and CDR2 are MNHEY and SVGEGT. CDR3 residues: CASSYAGTQETQYF. In DNA, the CDR3 is TGTGCCAGCAGTTACGCGGGGACCCAAGAGACCCAGTACTTC.

This clonotype was seen many times. The V gene is TRBV28, the J gene TRBJ2-1; TRBD2 matches 9 bases. CDR3 length: 16 amino acids. V dropped 5 bases and J dropped 7; count of bases not matched to a gene: 12. Germline CDR1 reads MDHEN; CDR2 reads SYDVKM. The CDR3 region is CASSRPLAGGPNEQFF. CDR3 nucleotides: TGTGCCAGCAGTCGCCCTCTGGCGGGAGGGCCTAATGAGCAGTTCTTC.

This clonotype was found many times. V gene TRBV7-9 combines with J gene TRBJ1-2, with a tentative D call TRBD1 (6 bases). The CDR3 is 13 amino acids. V was cut by 5 bases and J by 3 bases, with 10 bases left in between. Per germline, CDR1 SEHNR and CDR2 FQNEAQ (reference sequence). The CDR3 DNA reads TGTGCCAGCAGCGTTGGGACACACTATGGCTACACCTTC. Protein sequence: CASSVGTHYGYTF.

For this clonotype: Being one base from a much bigger clone, this may be a read error. The chain has TRBV18 and TRBJ1-5; D is possibly TRBD1 (5 bases). The CDR3 spans 15 residues. Per the germline V gene, CDR1 is KGHSH and CDR2 is LQKENI. Trimming took off 3 bases at V and 2 bases at J, with 11 bases between the two ends. CDR3 loop: CASSPDRYGNQPQHF. In nucleotides, the CDR3 is TGTGCCAGCTCACCTGACAGATATGGCAATCAGCCCCAGCATTTT.

Many counts were recorded for this clonotype. This chain joins TRBV14 and TRBJ2-2, with D possibly matching TRBD2 (5 bases). Germline assignment: CDR1 SGHDN and CDR2 FVKESK. V was pared by 3 bases and J by 6 bases, with 11 bases between. The CDR3 runs 14 residues. CDR3 sequence: CASSQRAVPGELFF. CDR3 nucleotide sequence: TGTGCCAGCAGCCAGAGGGCGGTCCCCGGGGAGCTGTTTTTT.

This clonotype has at least ten counts. The chain has TRBV11-2 and TRBJ2-1, with 8 bases identical to TRBD1. The germline V gene encodes CDR1 SGHAT and CDR2 FQNNGV. This CDR3 comprises 15 residues. V gave up 6 bases and J gave up 6 bases; unmatched junction bases: 10. The CDR3 loop is CASRRDRGSGNEQFF. The CDR3 DNA follows: TGTGCCAGCAGGCGAGACAGGGGCAGTGGCAATGAGCAGTTCTTC.

In regard to this clonotype: A much larger clone differs by one base, so this may be a read error. V gene TRBV27 combines with J gene TRBJ2-3; perhaps TRBD1 as D (5 bases). CDR1 is MNHEY, CDR2 SMNVEV, per germline (reference sequence). CDR3 length: 14 amino acids. This CDR3 reads CAISSPSSTGTQYF. CDR3 sequence (DNA): TGTGCCATCAGTTCCCCAAGCAGTACAGGTACGCAGTATTTT.

V usage is TRBV29-1 and J usage is TRBJ1-1; TRBD1 matches at 8 bases. The CDR3 runs 13 residues. J was trimmed by 3 bases and V by 7 bases; bases with no gene match: 7. Germline assignment: CDR1 SQVTM and CDR2 ANQGSEA. This chain's CDR3 is CSARQGRDTEAFF. In nucleotides, the CDR3 is TGCAGCGCCAGACAGGGGCGGGACACTGAAGCTTTCTTT.

This clonotype was seen many times. This chain joins TRBV27 and TRBJ2-7; 8 nucleotides line up with TRBD1. J was trimmed by 7 bases and V by 5 bases; bases with no gene match: 13. This CDR3 comprises 15 residues. Per germline, CDR1 MNHEY and CDR2 SMNVEV (reference sequence). The CDR3 DNA reads TGTGCCAGCAGTAACCGGGACAGGCTCGTTAGGGAGCAGTACTTC. It specifies CASSNRDRLVREQYF.

With regard to this clonotype: This clone may be a read error of a much larger clone one base away. This rearrangement joins TRBV5-1 to TRBJ1-1; D not certain. CDR3 length: 13 residues. The germline V gene encodes CDR1 SGHRS and CDR2 YFSETQ. Trimming pared 3 bases from V and 3 bases from J, leaving 9 bases between. CDR3 protein: CASSYTEYTEAFF. In nucleotides, the CDR3 is TGCGCCAGCAGCTACACGGAGTACACTGAAGCTTTCTTT.

There are many counts of this clonotype. This chain links TRBV20-1 with TRBJ1-4, with TRBD1 identical over 9 bases. CDR1 and CDR2 from the germline V gene are DFQATT and SNEGSKA (reference sequence). The V and J ends lost 5 bases and 7 bases, in that order; junction bases with no gene match: 5. The CDR3 is 13 residues long. CDR3 in amino acids: CSASQGAPEKLFF. The CDR3 region has the DNA TGCAGTGCTTCACAGGGGGCGCCTGAAAAACTGTTTTTT.

As to this clonotype: Given the absence of the conserved phenylalanine or tryptophan at the CDR3 end, a read error is likely. The CDR3 nucleotides are TGTGCCAGCAGTTACCATGCCTACGAGCAGTACTAC. Protein sequence: CASSYHAYEQYY. V gene TRBV6-5 combines with J gene TRBJ2-7; the D is unclear. Trimming took off 2 bases at V and 2 bases at J, with 4 bases between the two ends. The germline gives CDR1 MNHEY, CDR2 SVGAGI. The CDR3 extends over 12 amino acids.

This clonotype was counted at least ten times. This chain links TRBV10-2 with TRBJ1-1; the D is unclear. CDR3 length: 12 residues. The ends were cut back, 8 bases at V and 1 base at J, with 8 bases in the middle. Germline values: CDR1 WSHSY, CDR2 SAAADI. CDR3 loop: CASLAGNTEAFF. DNA of the CDR3: TGCGCCAGCTTGGCCGGGAACACTGAAGCTTTCTTT.